The 28 T cell receptor beta chains in this list originate from one sample, sequenced in a study of early T cells in non-severe SARS-CoV-2 infection. TCRdb re-derived calls from the 5' RACE reads in MiXCR, one entry per CDR3 protein. This sample has just over 70,000 distinct CDR3 sequences, with approximately 12% found just once. The sequencing input was whole blood. These TCRs come from an adult who was a healthcare worker with PCR-confirmed SARS-CoV-2 infection or an uninfected control (not recorded which).

This clonotype was picked up many times. V usage is TRBV11-2 and J usage is TRBJ1-2; TRBD1 matches at 8 bases. Germline values: CDR1 SGHAT, CDR2 FQNNGV. This CDR3 has 14 residues. The V gene end was trimmed by 2 bases and the J gene end by 6 bases; junction bases not matched to a gene: 5. CDR3 residues: CASSLKDRVDGYTF. The CDR3 region has the DNA TGTGCCAGCAGCTTAAAGGACAGGGTAGATGGCTACACCTTC.

This clonotype came up many times. The V and J genes are TRBV7-2 and TRBJ1-6; 7 nucleotides agree with TRBD1. CDR1 and CDR2 from the germline V gene are SGHTA and FQGNSA. The CDR3 spans 14 residues. Trimming took 1 base from V and 15 from J; bases not matched to a gene: 9. The CDR3 DNA sequence: TGTGCCAGCAGCTTAGGGGACAGTGGTTTGGTCCTCCACTTT. It encodes CASSLGDSGLVLHF.

A few counts support this clonotype. The chain carries TRBV29-1 and TRBJ1-1; TRBD1 is a possible D gene (6 bases). Germline V gene data show CDR1 as SQVTM and CDR2 as ANQGSEA. Trimming stripped 7 bases from V and 0 bases from J, with 9 bases between. The CDR3 consists of 12 residues. CDR3 residues: CSGGQLNTEAFF. The CDR3 coding sequence is TGCAGCGGTGGACAGCTGAACACTGAAGCTTTCTTT.

This clonotype has a count of ten or more. The V gene is TRBV28, the J gene TRBJ1-1; D is unresolved. Per germline, CDR1 MDHEN and CDR2 SYDVKM. V lost 3 bases, J lost 0 bases, and 5 bases lay in between. This CDR3 is built from 13 residues. The CDR3, as DNA: TGTGCCAGCAGTTTGCCCATGAACACTGAAGCTTTCTTT. Translation: CASSLPMNTEAFF.

The chain employs TRBV20-1 and TRBJ2-5, with 9 nucleotides matching TRBD2. The CDR3 is 16 amino acids. V was pared by 5 bases and J by 1 base, with 11 bases of the junction left unmatched. CDR1 and CDR2 from the germline V gene are DFQATT and SNEGSKA (reference sequence). Here the CDR3 DNA reads TGCAGTGCTCCCCGCGGGGGGGGAAAAGTCCAAGAGACCCAGTACTTC. Protein sequence: CSAPRGGGKVQETQYF.

This clonotype was counted many times. The J gene is TRBJ2-7, the V gene TRBV12-3 or TRBV12-4; no clear D. The CDR3 is 12 amino acids. V dropped 5 bases and J dropped 5 bases, with 10 bases sitting between them. The DNA for the CDR3 is TGTGCCAGCAGTCCCTCGGCGGACGAGCAGTACTTC. Protein product: CASSPSADEQYF.

In this sample, this clonotype turned up many times. CDR3 region: CASSLAGSHKAFF. Here the CDR3 DNA reads TGTGCCAGCAGTTTAGCGGGCAGCCACAAAGCTTTCTTT. V is TRBV12-3 or TRBV12-4 and J is TRBJ1-1; D ambiguous. The CDR3 has 13 residues. Trimming left V 0 bases short and J 9 bases short, with 11 bases between.

There are many counts of this clonotype. The chain has TRBV7-9 and TRBJ2-2; TRBD1 matches at 7 bases. From germline, CDR1 is SEHNR and CDR2 FQNEAQ (reference sequence). CDR3 length: 16 amino acids. The junction had 10 bases not matched to a gene; V was cut back by 3 bases and J by 6 bases. The CDR3 nucleotides read TGTGCCAGCAGCTTGGACAGGCGGGTTTTGGCCGGGGAGCTGTTTTTT. Translating it yields CASSLDRRVLAGELFF. The whole variable domain, filled in from reference TRBV7-9 and TRBJ2-2, reads DTGVSQNPRHKITKRGQNVTFRCDPISEHNRLYWYRQTLGQGPEFLTYFQNEAQLEKSRLLSDRFSAERPKGSFSTLEIQRTEQGDSAMYLCASSLDRRVLAGELFFGEGSRLTVL.

This clonotype was recorded at least ten times. The CDR3 DNA is TGTGCCAGCAGCTTGTATTCGAGCAGGTTGGCGACTGAAGCTTTCTTT. Encoded protein: CASSLYSSRLATEAFF. The chain employs TRBV7-2 and TRBJ1-1; D is undetermined. The V gene's germline CDR1 is SGHTA and CDR2 FQGNSA. V lost 3 bases and J 5 bases, leaving 19 bases between the germline ends. The CDR3 is 16 amino acids.

Concerning this clonotype itself: A far larger clone is one nucleotide away, so this likely arose from a read error. The V call is TRBV7-2, the J call TRBJ2-7, with 9 bases matching TRBD2. From germline, CDR1 is SGHTA and CDR2 FQGNSA. CDR3 length: 14 amino acids. V dropped 3 bases and J dropped 7; count of bases not matched to a gene: 7. CDR3 sequence (DNA): TGTGCCAGCAGCTTTGGCGGGGGGGCCCTTGAGCAGTACTTC. It yields the protein CASSFGGGALEQYF.

The J gene is TRBJ2-6, the V gene TRBV6-1, with 8 bases that match TRBD1. J gave up 1 base and V 1 base, and 6 bases lay outside the gene matches. Germline loops: CDR1 MNHNS, CDR2 SASEGT. The CDR3 loop spans 18 amino acids. The CDR3 here is CASSEEAGGASGANVLTF. In nucleotides, the CDR3 is TGTGCCAGCAGTGAAGAGGCAGGGGGCGCATCTGGGGCCAACGTCCTGACTTTC.

This clonotype was seen repeatedly, ten times or more. The J gene is TRBJ2-4, the V gene TRBV7-8, with a weak D call TRBD1 (5 bases). The V end lost 3 bases, the J end lost 0 bases, and 12 bases lay between the germline ends. CDR1 and CDR2 (germline): SGHVS, FQNEAQ. The CDR3 runs to 16 residues. The DNA of the CDR3 is TGTGCCAGCAGCTTCAGAGGACAAATAGCCAAAAACATTCAGTACTTC. Its protein product is CASSFRGQIAKNIQYF. The entire variable domain, with the rest obtained from reference TRBV7-8 and TRBJ2-4, is as follows: GAGVSQSPRYKVAKRGQDVALRCDPISGHVSLFWYQQALGQGPEFLTYFQNEAQLDKSGLPSDRFFAERPEGSVSTLKIQRTQQEDSAVYLCASSFRGQIAKNIQYFGAGTRLSVL.

This clonotype was picked up many times. The genes are TRBV11-2 and TRBJ2-7; TRBD2 matches 12 bases. This CDR3 comprises 15 residues. The germline gives CDR1 SGHAT, CDR2 FQNNGV. Unmatched junction bases numbered 6, after V lost 5 bases and J lost 4 bases. As DNA, the CDR3 is TGTGCCAGCAGCCCTAGCGGGAGGGCGGGATACGAGCAGTACTTC. Protein product: CASSPSGRAGYEQYF.

This clonotype was seen at least ten times. This chain's CDR3 is CASSSGRGLAGVKQFF. The CDR3, as DNA: TGTGCCAGCAGCTCTGGACGGGGACTAGCGGGAGTAAAGCAGTTCTTC. The chain uses TRBV11-3 and TRBJ2-1; 14 bases are a match to TRBD2. Per the germline V gene, CDR1 is SGHNT and CDR2 is YENEEA. Germline trimming cut 4 bases from V and 11 bases from J; bases unmatched to any gene: 10. CDR3 length equals 16 residues.

Ten or more counts support this clonotype. The genes are TRBV7-9 and TRBJ2-1; D possibly corresponds to TRBD2 (6 bases). V lost 2 bases to trimming and J lost 1 base, with 18 bases between them. Germline CDR1 is SEHNR and CDR2 is FQNEAQ (reference sequence). CDR3 size: 18 residues. This CDR3 reads CASSLPIVAGKSYNEQFF. The CDR3, as DNA: TGTGCCAGCAGCTTACCCATTGTGGCGGGAAAATCCTACAATGAGCAGTTCTTC.

As concerns this clonotype: This could be a read error, since a much larger clone is one nucleotide away. This chain connects TRBV30 to TRBJ1-5, with D uncertain. This CDR3 comprises 15 residues. CDR1 and CDR2 (germline): GTSNPN, SVGIG (reference sequence). The DNA of the CDR3 is TGTGCCTGGAGTGTAGCAGGTACGCGCAATCAGCCCCGGCATTTT. Translation: CAWSVAGTRNQPRHF.

Ten or more counts support this clonotype. The rearrangement links TRBV21-1 to TRBJ1-5; the D call of TRBD1 is as the table states it, not checked on the DNA. TRBV21-1 constitutes a pseudogene. CDR3 length: 20 amino acids. CDR3 DNA sequence: TGTGCCAGCAGCAAATTTAGGGCGGGACAGGCCAAATATAGCAATCAGCCCCAGCATTTT. This codes for CASSKFRAGQAKYSNQPQHF.

In its sample, this clonotype was seen many times. The rearrangement links TRBV20-1 to TRBJ2-3; D possibly corresponds to TRBD2 (5 bases). Deletions cut 0 bases from V and 0 bases from J, with 10 bases between. Germline-derived CDR1 and CDR2 are DFQATT and SNEGSKA (reference sequence). CDR3 size: 15 residues. The CDR3 nucleotides are TGCAGTGCTAGAGACGGGAAGGGAAGCACAGATACGCAGTATTTT. Its protein is CSARDGKGSTDTQYF.

The chain is built from TRBV19 and TRBJ2-1; 10 positions match TRBD1. This CDR3 comprises 14 residues. V gave up 2 bases and J gave up 9 bases; unmatched junction bases: 4. Germline V CDR1 and CDR2: LNHDA, SQIVND (reference sequence). Written as DNA, the CDR3 is TGTGCCAGTAGTATACTACGGACAGGGGGTGAGCAGTTCTTC. Amino acids: CASSILRTGGEQFF.

The rearrangement joins TRBV6-4 to TRBJ2-2; 10 bases are a match to TRBD2. V dropped 5 bases and J dropped 5; count of bases not matched to a gene: 5. This CDR3 spans 15 amino acids. The V gene's germline CDR1 is MRHNA and CDR2 SNTAGT. The CDR3 loop is CASSLLAGETGELFF. The CDR3 DNA reads TGTGCCAGCAGTCTTCTAGCGGGGGAAACCGGGGAGCTGTTTTTT.

This clonotype appeared many times. The chain uses TRBV10-2 and TRBJ2-1, with 9 bases that match TRBD2. The J segment lost 7 bases and the V segment lost 6 bases, leaving 13 bases of the junction unmatched. This CDR3 contains 16 residues. Germline V gene data show CDR1 as WSHSY and CDR2 as SAAADI. Here the CDR3 DNA reads TGCGCCAGCAGAAGCCAACTAGCGGGTGGAGGGAATGAGCAGTTCTTC. Translation: CASRSQLAGGGNEQFF.

In its sample, this clonotype was seen many times. The genes are TRBV20-1 and TRBJ2-1; 10 positions match TRBD2. J gave up 6 bases and V 6 bases, and 11 bases lay outside the gene matches. Germline values: CDR1 DFQATT, CDR2 SNEGSKA (reference sequence). The CDR3 is 15 amino acids. The CDR3 nucleotides are TGCAGTGCCAAAGACGGAACTAGCGGGATCAATGAGCAGTTCTTC. Translated, it gives CSAKDGTSGINEQFF.

The genes are TRBV5-1 and TRBJ2-3, with unresolved D. The CDR3 is 14 amino acids. CDR1 and CDR2 (germline): SGHRS, YFSETQ. Trimming cost V 4 bases and J 0 bases, with 9 bases left between them. The CDR3: CASSVDESTDTQYF. DNA for the CDR3: TGCGCCAGCAGCGTAGACGAGAGCACAGATACGCAGTATTTT.

In its sample, this clonotype was seen many times. The chain links TRBV7-2 to TRBJ2-4, with a weak D call TRBD1 (5 bases). The CDR3 contains 13 residues. The V end was cut by 1 base, the J end by 4 bases, with 5 bases between. Germline CDR1 reads SGHTA; CDR2 reads FQGNSA. CDR3 DNA sequence: TGTGCCAGCAGCTTAGGACAGAAAAACATTCAGTACTTC. This codes for CASSLGQKNIQYF.

This clonotype was counted only a few times. The genes are TRBV20-1 and TRBJ2-3; D possibly corresponds to TRBD2 (5 bases). V lost 6 bases, J lost 5 bases, and 6 bases lay in between. The CDR3 is 10 residues long. Germline loops: CDR1 DFQATT, CDR2 SNEGSKA (reference sequence). DNA for the CDR3: TGCAGTGCCCGGGGAGATACGCAGTATTTT. It yields the protein CSARGDTQYF.

This clonotype was found many times. V gene TRBV29-1 combines with J gene TRBJ2-7; D remains ambiguous. Germline values: CDR1 SQVTM, CDR2 ANQGSEA. The germline V and J ends were trimmed by 3 bases and 2 bases, with 17 bases remaining between them. The CDR3 sequence is 15 residues long. In nucleotides, the CDR3 is TGCAGCGTTGAGAGTGGACGGAGACTCCCCTACGAGCAGTACTTC. Protein sequence: CSVESGRRLPYEQYF.

The V and J genes are TRBV27 and TRBJ1-5; D might be TRBD1 (5 bases). Germline values: CDR1 MNHEY, CDR2 SMNVEV (reference sequence). The V and J ends lost 3 bases and 11 bases respectively, with 8 bases between them. This CDR3 contains 11 residues. The CDR3 nucleotides are TGTGCCAGCAGTTTTGGGGGGACCCAGCATTTT. This codes for CASSFGGTQHF.

This clonotype came up many times. V gene TRBV12-3 or TRBV12-4 combines with J gene TRBJ1-5; possible D gene TRBD1, 5 bases. This CDR3 contains 15 residues. The germline V and J ends were trimmed by 3 bases and 2 bases, with 11 bases remaining between them. CDR3 residues: CASSFGAGGNQPQHF. The CDR3 nucleotides read TGTGCCAGCAGTTTTGGGGCAGGTGGCAATCAGCCCCAGCATTTT.